This T cell receptor (beta chain) stems from a study of Graves' ophthalmopathy and Graves' hyperthyroidism. A remark on this clonotype: Its matching antigen is unknown.

Overall study findings and caveats: Detected in blood as well were most expanded thyroid clonotypes with frequency above 0.001. This model predicted ophthalmopathy progression (sensitivity around 71%, specificity around 72%).

Patients with other autoimmune diseases, uncontrolled infections, pregnancy or lactation were excluded. Germline-derived CDR1 and CDR2 are DFQATT and SNEGSKA (reference sequence). Trimming removed 5 bases at V and 13 bases at J, with 12 bases between. The CDR3 totals 11 residues. Amplified material comprised TCR beta CDR3 regions derived from RNA transcripts. Scientists carried out first-round RT-PCR using HTBI primers and then a second-round multiplex PCR. Using its own MiXCR run on the multiplex PCR reads, TCRdb lists one record per CDR3 protein. The data contain about 740,000 distinct CDR3 sequences, approximately 40% of them singletons.

The sample consisted of peripheral blood. The chain has TRBV20-1 and TRBJ1-6; no clear D gene. The sequence derives from an adult man with Graves' ophthalmopathy. The DNA of the CDR3 is TGCAGTGCTCCCTGGGGTGGGCCCCTCCACTTT. Translation gives CSAPWGGPLHF.